This TCR beta chain was documented in a study of cytomegalovirus exposure and HLA in healthy donors. The study, taken as a whole, reports: Several V segments, TRBV6-2 and TRBV6-3 among them, could not be told apart and were dropped. It was reported that the classifier diagnosed cytomegalovirus status with high specificity and sensitivity in both the original and validation cohorts. For most TCR beta V segments, an earlier analysis put the productive rate at about 87% or about 30% of the time. The authors enumerated over 150 TCR beta chains as linked to cytomegalovirus.

Amplification used 60 Vbeta primers and 13 Jbeta primers. Method: immunoSEQ multiplex PCR; TCRdb's copy keeps in-frame clones and lacks some. The sample has more than 150,000 clones; approximately 80% are singletons. Germline CDR1 and CDR2: SGHNT and YYREEE (reference sequence). The CDR3 is 14 residues long. V was pared by 0 bases and J by 7 bases, with 13 bases between. Comments on this clone: Antigen: not known.

This sequence was found in a woman aged 18-29 years in good health and CMV-seronegative. The sample comprised PBMCs. This rearrangement joins TRBV5-4 to TRBJ1-2, with no clear D. The CDR3 sequence: CASSLEWESGGYTF. The CDR3, as DNA: TGTGCCAGCAGCTTGGAATGGGAGTCGGGTGGCTACACCTTC.